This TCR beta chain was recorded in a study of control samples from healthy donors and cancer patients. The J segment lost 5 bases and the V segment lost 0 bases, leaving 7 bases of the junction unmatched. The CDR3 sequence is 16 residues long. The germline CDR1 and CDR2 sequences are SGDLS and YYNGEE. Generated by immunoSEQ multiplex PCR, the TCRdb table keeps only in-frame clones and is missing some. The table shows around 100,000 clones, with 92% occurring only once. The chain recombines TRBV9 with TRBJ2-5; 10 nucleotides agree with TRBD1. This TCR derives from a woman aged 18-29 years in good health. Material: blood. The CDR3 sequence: CASSVDGTGVKETQYF. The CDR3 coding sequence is TGTGCCAGCAGCGTAGACGGGACAGGGGTAAAGGAGACCCAGTACTTC. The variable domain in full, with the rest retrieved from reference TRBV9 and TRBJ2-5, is DSGVTQTPKHLITATGQRVTLRCSPRSGDLSVYWYQQSLDQGLQFLIQYYNGEERAKGNILERFSAQQFPDLHSELNLSSLELGDSALYFCASSVDGTGVKETQYFGPGTRLLVL.